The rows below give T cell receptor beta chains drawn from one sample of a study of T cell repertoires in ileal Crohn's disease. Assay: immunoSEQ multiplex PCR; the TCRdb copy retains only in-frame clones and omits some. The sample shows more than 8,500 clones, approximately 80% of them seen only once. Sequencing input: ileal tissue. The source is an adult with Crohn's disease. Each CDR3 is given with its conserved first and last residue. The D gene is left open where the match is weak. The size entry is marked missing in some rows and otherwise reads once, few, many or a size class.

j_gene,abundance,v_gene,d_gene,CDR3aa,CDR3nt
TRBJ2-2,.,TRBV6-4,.,CASSDTSTGELFF,TGTGCCAGCAGTGACACTAGCACCGGGGAGCTGTTTTTT
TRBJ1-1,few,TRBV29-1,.,CSVEKRGRHMNTEAFF,TGCAGCGTCGAGAAGCGGGGACGGCACATGAACACTGAAGCTTTCTTT
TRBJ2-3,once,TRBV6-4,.,CASSKETRDTQYF,TGTGCCAGCAGCAAAGAAACCCGGGATACGCAGTATTTT
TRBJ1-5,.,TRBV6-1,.,CASSEKTVRQPQHF,TGTGCCAGCAGTGAAAAGACAGTTCGTCAGCCCCAGCATTTT
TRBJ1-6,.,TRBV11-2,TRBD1,CASSPNRGARYNSPLHF,TGTGCCAGCAGCCCAAACAGGGGCGCCCGCTATAATTCACCCCTCCACTTT
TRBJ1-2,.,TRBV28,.,CASSLPQRGYTF,TGTGCCAGCAGTTTACCCCAGCGGGGCTACACCTTC
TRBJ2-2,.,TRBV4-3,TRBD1,CASSPVGQGNTGELFF,TGCGCCAGCAGCCCCGTGGGACAGGGGAACACCGGGGAGCTGTTTTTT
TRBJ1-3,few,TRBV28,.,CASLRGGTGNTIYF,TGTGCCAGCTTGAGGGGGGGAACTGGAAACACCATATATTTT
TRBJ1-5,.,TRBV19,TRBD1,CASSRPGTGLGQPQHF,TGTGCCAGTAGTAGGCCCGGGACAGGGCTAGGGCAGCCCCAGCATTTT
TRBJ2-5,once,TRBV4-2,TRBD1,CASSQDRGPKETQYF,TGTGCCAGCAGCCAAGACAGGGGGCCAAAAGAGACCCAGTACTTC
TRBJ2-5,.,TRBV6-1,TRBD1,CASSVGTEETQYF,TGTGCCAGCAGTGTTGGGACAGAGGAGACCCAGTACTTC
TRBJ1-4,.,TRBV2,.,CASSSGGTQGEKLFF,TGTGCCAGCAGTTCGGGAGGGACTCAAGGTGAAAAACTGTTTTTT
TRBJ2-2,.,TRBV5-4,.,CASSFPSAGGELFF,TGTGCCAGCAGCTTTCCGTCGGCGGGCGGGGAGCTGTTTTTT
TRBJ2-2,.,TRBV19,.,CASSITAEAGELFF,TGTGCCAGTAGTATTACAGCGGAGGCCGGGGAGCTGTTTTTT
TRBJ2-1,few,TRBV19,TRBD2,CASSIDTHRGGEQFF,TGTGCCAGTAGTATAGACACCCACCGCGGGGGTGAGCAGTTCTTC
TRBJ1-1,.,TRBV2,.,CASSGTGGWGAEAFF,TGTGCCAGCAGCGGGACTGGTGGGTGGGGCGCTGAAGCTTTCTTT
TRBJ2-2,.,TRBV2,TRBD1,CAKGTANTGELFF,TGTGCCAAAGGGACAGCGAACACCGGGGAGCTGTTTTTT
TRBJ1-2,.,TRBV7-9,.,CASSQERGYLGYTF,TGCGCCAGCAGCCAGGAGCGGGGTTACCTTGGCTACACCTTC
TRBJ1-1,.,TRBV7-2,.,CASSLVVSNTEAFF,TGTGCCAGCAGCTTAGTAGTATCGAACACTGAAGCTTTCTTT
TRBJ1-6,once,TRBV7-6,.,CASSLRGMDSPLHF,TGTGCCAGCAGCTTACGGGGTATGGATTCACCCCTCCACTTT
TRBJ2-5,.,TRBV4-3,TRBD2,CASSQDWFSGGPRETQYF,TGCGCCAGCAGCCAAGACTGGTTTAGCGGGGGCCCCCGAGAGACCCAGTACTTC
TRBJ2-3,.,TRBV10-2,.,CASRVTGVPDTQYF,TGCGCCAGCAGGGTTACAGGTGTCCCAGATACGCAGTATTTT
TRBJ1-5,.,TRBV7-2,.,CASSLMVGRIGNQPQHF,TGTGCCAGCAGCTTAATGGTGGGCAGAATTGGGAATCAGCCCCAGCATTTT
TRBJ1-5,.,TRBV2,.,CASSETGRVSNQPQHF,TGTGCCAGCAGTGAAACTGGCAGGGTGAGCAATCAGCCCCAGCATTTT
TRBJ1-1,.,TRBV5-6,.,CASSYRDTEAFF,TGTGCCAGCAGCTACAGGGATACTGAAGCTTTCTTT
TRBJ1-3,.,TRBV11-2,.,CASSPPGSGNTIYF,TGTGCCAGCAGCCCCCCGGGGAGTGGAAACACCATATATTTT
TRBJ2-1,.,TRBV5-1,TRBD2,CASSSKVVAGANEQFF,TGCGCCAGCAGTTCCAAGGTGGTAGCGGGAGCGAATGAGCAGTTCTTC
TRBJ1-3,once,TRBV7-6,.,CASSFDISGNTIYF,TGTGCCAGCAGCTTTGACATCTCTGGAAACACCATATATTTT
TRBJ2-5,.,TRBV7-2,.,CASSPSVRGQPKTQYF,TGTGCCAGCAGCCCGAGCGTACGAGGACAACCCAAGACCCAGTACTTC
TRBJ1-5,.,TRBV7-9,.,CASSYHGTSNQPQHF,TGTGCCAGCAGCTATCACGGGACAAGCAATCAGCCCCAGCATTTT
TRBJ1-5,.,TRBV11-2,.,CASSLESAAQPQHF,TGTGCCAGCAGCTTAGAGAGCGCGGCACAGCCCCAGCATTTT
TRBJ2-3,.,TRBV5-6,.,CASSLAGIDTQYF,TGTGCCAGCAGCTTGGCGGGGATAGATACGCAGTATTTT
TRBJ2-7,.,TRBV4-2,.,CASSLTGTDYEQYF,TGTGCCAGCAGCCTGACAGGGACTGACTACGAGCAGTACTTC
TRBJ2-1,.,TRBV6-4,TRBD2,CASSPSGRAYNEQFF,TGTGCCAGCAGTCCCAGCGGGAGGGCCTACAATGAGCAGTTCTTC
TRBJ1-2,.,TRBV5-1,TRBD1,CASSSGQGEYGYTF,TGCGCCAGCAGCAGCGGACAGGGAGAGTATGGCTACACCTTC
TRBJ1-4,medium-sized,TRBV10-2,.,CASSFVATNEKLFF,TGCGCCAGCAGTTTCGTAGCAACTAATGAAAAACTGTTTTTT
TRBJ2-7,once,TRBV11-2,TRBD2,CASSDPSGAYEQYF,TGTGCCAGCAGCGATCCTAGCGGCGCCTACGAGCAGTACTTC
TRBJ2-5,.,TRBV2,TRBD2,CASSRTSGSSVETQYF,TGTGCCAGCAGTCGGACTAGCGGGAGCTCAGTAGAGACCCAGTACTTC
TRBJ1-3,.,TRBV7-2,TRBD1,CASSPDRVNTIYF,TGTGCCAGCAGCCCCGACAGGGTTAACACCATATATTTT
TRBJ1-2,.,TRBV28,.,CASSFGALGYTF,TGTGCCAGCAGTTTTGGGGCCTTGGGCTACACCTTC
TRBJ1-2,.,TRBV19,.,CASSTRGGYTF,TGTGCCAGTAGCACCCGGGGGGGCTACACCTTC
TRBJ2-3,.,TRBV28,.,CASRGGADTQYF,TGTGCCAGCAGAGGAGGTGCAGATACGCAGTATTTT
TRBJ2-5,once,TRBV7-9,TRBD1,CASSWDREEKETQYF,TGTGCCAGCAGCTGGGACAGGGAAGAGAAAGAGACCCAGTACTTC
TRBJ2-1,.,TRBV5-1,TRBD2,CASSYGGTSGLNEQFF,TGCGCCAGCAGTTATGGCGGGACTAGCGGCCTCAATGAGCAGTTCTTC
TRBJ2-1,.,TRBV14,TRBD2,CASSLTMGGSYNEQFF,TGTGCCAGCAGCCTCACCATGGGGGGGAGCTACAATGAGCAGTTCTTC
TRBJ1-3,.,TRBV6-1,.,CASIQEFSGNTIYF,TGTGCCAGCATCCAGGAATTCTCTGGAAACACCATATATTTT
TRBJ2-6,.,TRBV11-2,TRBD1,CASSLDRFRGRTGANVLTF,TGTGCCAGCAGCTTAGATCGTTTTAGGGGGCGGACTGGGGCCAACGTCCTGACTTTC
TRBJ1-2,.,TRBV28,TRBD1,CASSNRGPSNYGYTF,TGTGCCAGCTCAAACAGGGGGCCTTCTAACTATGGCTACACCTTC
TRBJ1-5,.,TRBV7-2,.,CASTKFSRQVSNQPQHF,TGTGCCAGCACCAAATTTTCCCGACAGGTTAGCAATCAGCCCCAGCATTTT
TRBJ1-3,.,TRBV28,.,CASSLGGMSQGGNTIYF,TGTGCCAGCAGTCTAGGGGGAATGTCCCAGGGCGGAAACACCATATATTTT
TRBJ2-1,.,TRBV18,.,CASSPGVSLGEQFF,TGTGCCAGCTCACCGGGAGTGTCTCTTGGTGAGCAGTTCTTC
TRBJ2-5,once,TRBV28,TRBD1,CASSFVDRVETQYF,TGTGCCAGCAGTTTTGTGGACAGGGTTGAGACCCAGTACTTC
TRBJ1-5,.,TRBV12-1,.,CASSFGTSSNQPQHF,TGTGCCAGCAGCTTTGGAACGAGTAGCAATCAGCCCCAGCATTTT
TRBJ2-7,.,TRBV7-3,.,CASSLRTAHAYEQYF,TGTGCCAGCAGCTTACGGACAGCGCACGCCTACGAGCAGTACTTC
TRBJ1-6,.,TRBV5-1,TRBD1,CASSWGTGVNSPLHF,TGCGCCAGCAGCTGGGGGACAGGAGTTAATTCACCCCTCCACTTT